The present TCR beta chain was sequenced within a study of identical twins. Study observations and caveats: Weaker excess twin sharing was observed in beta out-of-frame sequences. Diverse VJ usage suggested most zero-insertion clonotypes were not invariant T cells. A lower insertion count was a feature of abundant cord blood beta clonotypes, with no such feature in memory repertoires.

A universal primer site was created by template switching, with the cDNA bearing unique molecular identifiers. Each CDR3 protein is one row after TCRdb ran MiXCR on the 5' RACE reads. The data hold 700,000 or so distinct CDR3 sequences, with 8% to 9% observed a single time. This clonotype has more than one count but fewer than ten. The antigen is unknown. V lost 0 bases to trimming and J lost 1 base, with 21 bases between them. The germline gives CDR1 SGHTA, CDR2 FQGNSA. The CDR3 has 19 residues. This sample was also put to use in a study of yellow fever vaccine responses in identical twins.

The sample comprised PBMCs. The source is a woman under 30 in good health. The chain employs TRBV7-2 and TRBJ2-5; weak D call: TRBD2 (5 bases). The CDR3 region has the DNA TGTGCCAGCAGCTTAGCTGGACCCCTCCAGCGGTACCCCCAAGAGACCCAGTACTTC. Its translation is CASSLAGPLQRYPQETQYF.